The text below deals with one T cell receptor (beta chain). There is no known antigen for this receptor. No base quality information exists; no much larger clone differs at one position. The entry originates in a study of CD8 T cells in Susac syndrome (dated 2019 in TCRdb). General notes on the study: Among the sequenced Susac syndrome patients, about 6 had clinically active disease and about eight were in clinical remission. Clonality of the CD8+ T cell repertoire was compared between roughly 13 healthy donors, roughly 14 Susac syndrome patients and about 15 multiple sclerosis patients. At the time of blood withdrawal, Susac syndrome patients were either therapy-naive, taking corticosteroids (with some also receiving IVIg), or on IVIg alone. Whether CD8+ T cell activation and differentiation in Susac syndrome was antigen driven was tested using repertoire sequencing.

Its CDR3 holds 16 amino acids, cysteine through phenylalanine. Solely the CDR3 DNA is kept, with 48 bases framed from the first base. CDR1 and CDR2 were assigned from the germline V gene as MDHEN and SYDVKM. Trimming costs V 4 bases and J 3 bases, and their ends lie 16 bases apart. Peripheral blood CD8+ and CD4+ T cells from healthy donors, Susac syndrome patients and multiple sclerosis patients were profiled by high-throughput TCR beta sequencing. Susac syndrome patients met recently defined diagnostic criteria for definite or probable disease. Bulk CD8+ and CD4+ T cells were purified by magnetic negative isolation, while CD8+ TEMRA cells were enriched using FACS. Blood was drawn into EDTA tubes, processed within 24 hours, and PBMCs were isolated by density gradient centrifugation. PBMCs intended for TCR sequencing were cryopreserved in liquid nitrogen and were subsequently thawed in a 37 degrees C water bath. The sorted or isolated CD4+, CD8+ and CD8+ TEMRA cells had a purity of 90% or higher.

RNA was extracted with the RNeasy kit and about 0.5 to 1 ug was reverse transcribed using random hexamers. The immunoSEQ multiplex PCR assay, which covers 54 Vbeta and 13 Jbeta segments, was used to amplify TCR beta CDR3 regions. PCR amplification bias was corrected by using a synthetic template baseline for primer optimization and computational correction. As for the authors' bioinformatics: Reads were annotated to V, D and J genes according to IMGT and were analyzed with immunoSEQ Analyzer, with only productive sequences retained. Clonality was computed as one minus Shannon entropy normalized by log2 of the number of productive unique sequences. Public and private clones were assessed among the 100 most prevalent clones of each patient and control. Susac-specific clones were defined as absent from healthy and MS cohorts, about 1,100 published viral clones and other ImmuneACCESS disease sequences. TCRdb took the public reads, trimmed them with fastp at Q25, ran MiXCR for clone calling and kept in-frame beta chains. When rows share a CDR3 protein, they turn into one entry using the most common DNA and genes. It is TCRdb's table, rather than the study itself, that gives the V and J calls and clone size. The sample data list 200,000 or so distinct CDR3 sequences, and approximately 95% of these were observed just once. Together, the top ten hold less than 0.2% of the sample.

What the research found in general, with its limitations: Looking at Susac-specific public clones, the researchers identified fewer than 20 in the total CD8+ repertoire and roughly 5 in the CD8+ TEMRA repertoire. The study acknowledged that relatively few individuals were included in the TCR sequencing and HLA analysis. Susac syndrome CD8+ repertoires showed clonal expansion, highest in CD8+ TEMRA cells and greater in clinically active than remitting patients.

The V and J segments used are TRBV28 and TRBJ2-1; the D gene lacks a confident call. Sequenced sample: CD8+ T cells from PBMCs. This receptor was taken from a human donor with Susac syndrome. The bases are TGTGCCAGCAGTTCTCTCACGAATAGCTACTACAATGAGCAGTTCTTC. It translates as CASSSLTNSYYNEQFF.